These 23 T cell receptor beta chains were sequenced from one sample in a study of neurological immune-mediated disorders. TCRdb re-called the 5' RACE reads with MiXCR, one entry per CDR3 protein. The sample yields 71,000 or so distinct CDR3 sequences, 4.5% to 6.5% seen once. Sequenced material: PBMCs. The receptor source for this set is a woman in her twenties or thirties with multiple sclerosis.

The table lists this clonotype with many counts. The V gene is TRBV18, the J gene TRBJ2-2, with D maybe TRBD2 (6 bases). V was pared by 3 bases and J by 5 bases, with 16 bases between. CDR3 length equals 16 residues. Germline V lookup: CDR1 KGHSH, CDR2 LQKENI. The chain's CDR3 is CASSPTRAGGTGELFF. DNA of the CDR3: TGTGCCAGCTCACCGACTCGGGCCGGGGGAACCGGGGAGCTGTTTTTT.

The table lists this clonotype with a few counts. V gene TRBV5-1 combines with J gene TRBJ1-1; D is uncertain. From germline, CDR1 is SGHRS and CDR2 YFSETQ. This CDR3 has 17 amino acids. V gave up 2 bases and J gave up 0 bases, with 17 bases separating them. CDR3 DNA sequence: TGCGCCAGCAGCTTTTTGAGTTTGGGTGACATGAACACTGAAGCTTTCTTT. Its protein product is CASSFLSLGDMNTEAFF.

V and J are TRBV12-3 or TRBV12-4 and TRBJ2-4; a weak D match, TRBD2 (6 bases). The CDR3 sequence is 14 residues long. V was shortened by 7 bases and J by 6 bases, with 16 bases between the two germline ends. This chain's CDR3 is CASTLWGTGNIQYF. CDR3 nucleotide sequence: TGTGCCAGCACCCTGTGGGGGACTGGAAACATTCAGTACTTC.

The table lists this clonotype with many counts. The chain couples TRBV25-1 to TRBJ2-2; TRBD2 might be the D (6 bases). Germline V gene data show CDR1 as MGHDK and CDR2 as SYGVNS. This CDR3 spans 12 amino acids. Trimming removed 6 bases at V and 6 bases at J, with 8 bases between. CDR3 residues: CASSGGPGELFF. The CDR3 region has the DNA TGTGCCAGCAGCGGAGGGCCCGGGGAGCTGTTTTTT.

There are a few counts of this clonotype. A much larger clonotype is one base distant, so this may be a read error. The V and J genes are TRBV5-1 and TRBJ2-2, with 10 bases matching TRBD1. The germline V gene encodes CDR1 SGHRS and CDR2 YFSETQ. CDR3 length: 16 amino acids. The CDR3, as DNA: TGCGCCAGCAGCTTGGAGGGACAGGGGAACAACGGGGAGCTGTTTTTT. It is translated as CASSLEGQGNNGELFF.

This clonotype was observed at least ten times. This sequence joins TRBV6-5 and TRBJ2-7; D not resolved. Germline V gives CDR1 MNHEY, CDR2 SVGAGI. V was shortened by 10 bases and J by 3 bases, with 13 bases between the two germline ends. The length of the CDR3 is 12 residues. This CDR3 is CATMSGYYEQYF. The DNA for the CDR3 is TGTGCCACCATGTCCGGGTACTACGAGCAGTACTTC.

The table lists this clonotype with a few counts. The V gene is TRBV20-1, the J gene TRBJ1-1; D uncertain. Germline V gives CDR1 DFQATT, CDR2 SNEGSKA (reference sequence). Trimming removed 4 bases at V and 5 bases at J, with 17 bases between. This CDR3 comprises 14 residues. This chain's CDR3 is CSAKDPRRRTEAFF. The CDR3 DNA is TGCAGTGCTAAGGACCCAAGGAGGCGGACTGAAGCTTTCTTT.

This clonotype was seen only a few times. This chain connects TRBV28 to TRBJ2-7; 9 bases fit TRBD2. This CDR3 has 14 amino acids. The junction had 12 bases not matched to a gene; V was cut back by 8 bases and J by 7 bases. Germline CDR1 reads MDHEN; CDR2 reads SYDVKM. This CDR3 reads CASWASGEFQEQYF. CDR3 bases: TGTGCCAGCTGGGCTAGCGGGGAGTTTCAGGAGCAGTACTTC.

In this sample, this clonotype turned up many times. V is TRBV14 and J is TRBJ1-1; no firm D call. This CDR3 is built from 14 residues. Germline V gene sequence: CDR1 SGHDN, CDR2 FVKESK. Trimming pared 0 bases from V and 3 bases from J, leaving 8 bases between. The DNA of the CDR3 is TGTGCCAGCAGCCAAGATGGATCGTACACTGAAGCTTTCTTT. It yields the protein CASSQDGSYTEAFF.

The sample holds many counts of this clonotype. The gene calls are TRBV7-2 and TRBJ1-5; perhaps TRBD1 as D (5 bases). V was cut by 2 bases and J by 7 bases, with 9 bases left in between. Germline CDR1 reads SGHTA; CDR2 reads FQGNSA. The CDR3 consists of 13 residues. The CDR3 here is CASSLPGNQPQHF. The DNA of the CDR3 is TGTGCCAGCAGCTTACCAGGGAACCAGCCCCAGCATTTT.

The V and J genes are TRBV6-1 and TRBJ1-3; TRBD1 matches at 7 bases. CDR3 length: 16 residues. Germline V gene sequence: CDR1 MNHNS, CDR2 SASEGT. J lost 1 base, V lost 5 bases, and 8 bases had no gene match. The CDR3 is CASSYTPTGSGNTIYF. The DNA of the CDR3 is TGTGCCAGCAGTTATACACCGACAGGGTCTGGAAACACCATATATTTT.

This clonotype was found a few times. Germline is not matched at one junction end, which may reflect a read error. This rearrangement joins TRBV6-2 or TRBV6-3 to TRBJ1-5, with a weak D call TRBD1 (5 bases). CDR1 is MNHEY and CDR2 is SVGEGT in the germline V gene. This CDR3 spans 16 amino acids. CDR3 in amino acids: CASSYSTRGGNKTQNF. The CDR3, as DNA: TGTGCCAGCAGTTACTCGACTAGGGGTGGCAATAAGACCCAGAATTTT.

The chain is built from TRBV5-1 and TRBJ2-3; maybe TRBD2 (6 bases). This CDR3 has 15 amino acids. Per the germline V gene, CDR1 is SGHRS and CDR2 is YFSETQ. The ends were cut back, 1 base at V and 3 bases at J, with 12 bases in the middle. The CDR3 nucleotides read TGCGCCAGCAGCTTGTACGGGGGTTCGACAGATACGCAGTATTTT. Translated, it gives CASSLYGGSTDTQYF.

This clonotype was recorded a few times. One base away lies a much larger clone, so this may be a sequencing read error. This sequence joins TRBV4-1 and TRBJ1-1, with D unclear. The germline V gene encodes CDR1 MGHRA and CDR2 YSYEKL. This CDR3 has 14 amino acids. The V and J ends lost 4 bases and 2 bases respectively, with 11 bases between them. The chain's CDR3 is CASSPAKGNTEAFF. Here the CDR3 DNA reads TGCGCCAGCAGCCCTGCAAAGGGTAACACTGAAGCTTTCTTT.

This clonotype came up many times. This rearrangement joins TRBV20-1 to TRBJ2-7; no clear D. The V end lost 6 bases, the J end lost 3 bases, and 15 bases lay between the germline ends. The germline CDR1 and CDR2 sequences are DFQATT and SNEGSKA (reference sequence). There are 13 residues in the CDR3. DNA for the CDR3: TGCAGTGCCGGCGGAGACCGCTTCTACGAGCAGTACTTC. As protein: CSAGGDRFYEQYF.

This clonotype was observed at least ten times. This chain joins TRBV12-3 or TRBV12-4 and TRBJ2-2; 11 bases map to TRBD2. The CDR3 extends over 13 amino acids. The V and J ends lost 7 bases and 7 bases, in that order; junction bases with no gene match: 2. This CDR3 is CASTGLAGGELFF. The DNA of the CDR3 is TGTGCCAGCACAGGACTAGCGGGCGGGGAGCTGTTTTTT.

This clonotype was seen only a few times. It may be a read error: a sequence one base away is much more abundant. This chain links TRBV27 with TRBJ2-3, with D maybe TRBD2 (6 bases). CDR3 size: 15 residues. CDR1 MNHEY and CDR2 SMNVEV come from the germline V gene (reference sequence). The CDR3 here is CANSIMGGGTDTQYF. The CDR3 nucleotides are TGTGCCAACAGTATTATGGGGGGTGGCACAGATACGCAGTATTTT.

In regard to this clonotype: This sequence may be a read error, since a much larger clone differs from it by one base. This chain joins TRBV12-5 and TRBJ1-6; D uncertain. CDR1 and CDR2 (germline): LGHNT, FRNRAP. This CDR3 has 12 residues. DNA for the CDR3: TGTGCTAGTGGTTTGCCGGGATCACACCTCCACTTT. This translates into CASGLPGSHLHF.

This clonotype was seen at least ten times. The chain employs TRBV20-1 and TRBJ2-7; no clear D gene. Germline assignment: CDR1 DFQATT and CDR2 SNEGSKA (reference sequence). Trimming took off 3 bases at V and 4 bases at J, with 16 bases between the two ends. The length of the CDR3 is 14 residues. The DNA of the CDR3 is TGCAGTGCTAGCCCGAGACTTCGACCATACGAGCAGTACTTC. This gives the protein CSASPRLRPYEQYF.

This clonotype was counted ten times or more. The J gene is TRBJ1-1, the V gene TRBV28; tentatively, D is TRBD1 (5 bases). This CDR3 spans 12 amino acids. CDR1 and CDR2 (germline): MDHEN, SYDVKM. V was pared by 2 bases and J by 8 bases, with 9 bases between. The CDR3 DNA reads as TGTGCCAGCAGTTTACCAGGGTTCGAAGCTTTCTTT. It is translated as CASSLPGFEAFF.

This clonotype has a count of ten or more. This chain's CDR3 is CASSKPRQGSHTGELFF. The CDR3 nucleotides are TGCGCCAGCAGCAAACCGAGACAGGGGTCGCACACCGGGGAGCTGTTTTTT. V gene TRBV5-1 combines with J gene TRBJ2-2; 8 nucleotides agree with TRBD1. This CDR3 comprises 17 residues. CDR1 is SGHRS and CDR2 is YFSETQ in the germline V gene. With V trimmed by 4 bases and J by 3 bases, 11 bases remained unmatched. Full variable domain (missing parts from reference TRBV5-1 and TRBJ2-2): KAGVTQTPRYLIKTRGQQVTLSCSPISGHRSVSWYQQTPGQGLQFLFEYFSETQRNKGNFPGRFSGRQFSNSRSEMNVSTLELGDSALYLCASSKPRQGSHTGELFFGEGSRLTVL.

This chain joins TRBV11-3 and TRBJ2-1; D is uncertain. V was trimmed by 0 bases and J by 7 bases, leaving 7 bases between them. The CDR3 spans 13 residues. Germline V CDR1 and CDR2: SGHNT, YENEEA. The CDR3 region is CASSLEPGNEQFF. In DNA form, the CDR3 reads TGTGCCAGCAGCTTAGAACCCGGGAATGAGCAGTTCTTC.

This clonotype was observed at least ten times. The chain joins TRBV5-6 to TRBJ2-5; possibly TRBD1 or TRBD2 for D (5 bases each). Germline V gene data show CDR1 as SGHDT and CDR2 as YYEEEE. This CDR3 has 13 residues. The germline V and J ends were trimmed by 3 bases and 10 bases, with 16 bases remaining between them. The CDR3 nucleotides are TGTGCCAGCAGCTATGGGACCTCAAAGGACCAGTACTTC. This sequence encodes CASSYGTSKDQYF.